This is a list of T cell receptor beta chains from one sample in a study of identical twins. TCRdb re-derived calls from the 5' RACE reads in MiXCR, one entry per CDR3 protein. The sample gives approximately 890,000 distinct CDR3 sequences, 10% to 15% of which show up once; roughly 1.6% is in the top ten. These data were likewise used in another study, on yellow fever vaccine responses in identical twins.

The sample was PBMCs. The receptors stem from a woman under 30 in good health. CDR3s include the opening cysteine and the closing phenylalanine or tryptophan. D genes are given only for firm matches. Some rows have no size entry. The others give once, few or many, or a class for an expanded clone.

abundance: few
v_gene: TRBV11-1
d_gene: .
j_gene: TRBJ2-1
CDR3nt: TGTGCCAGCAGCATGATGGACAGCAATGAGCAGTTCTTC
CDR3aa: CASSMMDSNEQFF

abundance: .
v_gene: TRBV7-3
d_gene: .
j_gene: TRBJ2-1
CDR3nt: TGTGCCAGCAGCTTCTCGATCATGGCCCATGAGCAGTTCTTC
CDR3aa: CASSFSIMAHEQFF

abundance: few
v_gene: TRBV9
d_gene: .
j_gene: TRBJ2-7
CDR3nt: TGTGCCAGCAGCGTAGGGGTCAGGGGGGGCACCTACGAGCAGTACTTC
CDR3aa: CASSVGVRGGTYEQYF

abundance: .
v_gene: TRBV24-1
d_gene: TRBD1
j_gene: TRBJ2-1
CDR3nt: TGTGCCACCAGTGATACCGACAGGGTATACAATGAGCAGTTCTTC
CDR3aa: CATSDTDRVYNEQFF

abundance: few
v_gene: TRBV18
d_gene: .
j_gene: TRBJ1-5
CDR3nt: TGTGCCAGCTCATCCCGGGGTGAACGTCAGCCCCAGCATTTT
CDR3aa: CASSSRGERQPQHF

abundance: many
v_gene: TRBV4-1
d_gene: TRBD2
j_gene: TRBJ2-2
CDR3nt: TGCGCCAGCAGCCCACGAATTCCGAGCGGGGGGGCGAACACCGGGGAGCTGTTTTTT
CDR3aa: CASSPRIPSGGANTGELFF

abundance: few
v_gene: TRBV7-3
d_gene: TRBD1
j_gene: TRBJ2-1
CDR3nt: TGTGCCAGCAGCTTCGACCAGGACAGGGTGGGGAATGAGCAGTTCTTC
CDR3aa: CASSFDQDRVGNEQFF

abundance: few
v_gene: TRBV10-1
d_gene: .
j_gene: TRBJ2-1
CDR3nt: TGCGCCAGCAGTGAGTCGAGTAGCAGCAGTCTAACGGGGTTCTTC
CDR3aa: CASSESSSSSLTGFF

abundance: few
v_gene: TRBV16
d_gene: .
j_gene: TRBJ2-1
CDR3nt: TGTGCCAGCAGCCAATCTTGGGCAGAAATATACAATGAGCAGTTCTTC
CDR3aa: CASSQSWAEIYNEQFF

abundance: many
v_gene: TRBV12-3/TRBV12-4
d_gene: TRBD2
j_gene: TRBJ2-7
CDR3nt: TGTGCCAGCAGTTTAGCGTCTTTAGCGGGAGTTGACGAGCAGTACTTC
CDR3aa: CASSLASLAGVDEQYF

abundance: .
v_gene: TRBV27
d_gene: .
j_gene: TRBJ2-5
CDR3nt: TGTGCCAGCAGTCGGGGGTTAGGGGTTATCATGGAGACCCAGTACTTC
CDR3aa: CASSRGLGVIMETQYF

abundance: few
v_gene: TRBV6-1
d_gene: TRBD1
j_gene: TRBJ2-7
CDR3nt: TGTGCCAGCAGGAGGGACAGGGCTCCCTACGAGCAGTACTTC
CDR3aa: CASRRDRAPYEQYF

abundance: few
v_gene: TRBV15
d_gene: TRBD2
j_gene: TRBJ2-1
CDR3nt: TGTGCCACCAGTGCCCTGCTAGCGGTCTCCTACAATGAGCAGTTCTTC
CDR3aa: CATSALLAVSYNEQFF

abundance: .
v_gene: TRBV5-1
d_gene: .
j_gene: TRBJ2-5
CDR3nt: TGCGCCAGCAGCCGAGTCTCGGGGGCAGAGACCCAGTACTTC
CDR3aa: CASSRVSGAETQYF

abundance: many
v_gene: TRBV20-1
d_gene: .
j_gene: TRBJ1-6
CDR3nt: TGCAGTGCTAGAAGGTCAGAGAATTCACCCCTCCACTTT
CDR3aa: CSARRSENSPLHF

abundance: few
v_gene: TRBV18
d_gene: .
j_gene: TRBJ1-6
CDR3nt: TGTGCCAGCTCACCAGGCGGCTCGGGATCACCCCTCCACTTT
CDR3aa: CASSPGGSGSPLHF

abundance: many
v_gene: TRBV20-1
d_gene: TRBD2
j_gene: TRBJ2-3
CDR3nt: TGCAGTGCCAACTCCCCCTCGGGAGCGGGACCCACAGATACGCAGTATTTT
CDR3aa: CSANSPSGAGPTDTQYF

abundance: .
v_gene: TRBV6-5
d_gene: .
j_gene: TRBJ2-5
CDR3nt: TGTGCCAGCAGTTACTTTGCAGGGCCCCAAGAGACCCAGTACTTC
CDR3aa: CASSYFAGPQETQYF

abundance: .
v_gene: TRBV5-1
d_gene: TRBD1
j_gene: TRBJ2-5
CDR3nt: TGCGCCAGCAGCTTTCTAACCGGGACAGGGGAAGAGACCCAGTACTTC
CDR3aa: CASSFLTGTGEETQYF

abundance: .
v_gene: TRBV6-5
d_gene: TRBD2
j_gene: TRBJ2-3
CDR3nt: TGTGCCAGCAGTTACCGGACCGGGACTAGCGGGATTGGGCGGGCAGATACGCAGTATTTT
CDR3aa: CASSYRTGTSGIGRADTQYF

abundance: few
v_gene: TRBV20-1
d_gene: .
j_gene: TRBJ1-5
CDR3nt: TGCAGTGTGGGGGGAAATCAGCCCCAGCATTTT
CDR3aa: CSVGGNQPQHF

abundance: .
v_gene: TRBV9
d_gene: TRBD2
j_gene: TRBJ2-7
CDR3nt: TGTGCCAGCAGCGTAAGTTCTAGCGGGATATACGAGCAGTACTTC
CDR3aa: CASSVSSSGIYEQYF

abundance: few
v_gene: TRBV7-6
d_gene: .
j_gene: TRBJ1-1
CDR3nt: TGTGCCAGCAGCTTAGGGAGGGGGATGGCTTTCTTT
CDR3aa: CASSLGRGMAFF

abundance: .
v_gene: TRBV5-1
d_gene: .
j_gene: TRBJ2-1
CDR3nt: TGCGCCAGCAGTCCCCTGGGGCCAGGTGAGCAGTTCTTC
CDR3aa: CASSPLGPGEQFF

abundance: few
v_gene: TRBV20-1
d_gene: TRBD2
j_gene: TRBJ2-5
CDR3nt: TGCAGCGTCGCTAGCGGGAGAGAAGAGACCCAGTACTTC
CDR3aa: CSVASGREETQYF

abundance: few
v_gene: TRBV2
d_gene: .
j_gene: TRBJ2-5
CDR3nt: TGTGCCAGCCCCCTAAGGAGGGAATCCCAAGAGACCCAGTACTTC
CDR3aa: CASPLRRESQETQYF

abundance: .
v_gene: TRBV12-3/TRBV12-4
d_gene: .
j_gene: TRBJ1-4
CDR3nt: TGTGCCAGCAGTCTATACTACTCAACTAATGAAAAACTGTTTTTT
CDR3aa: CASSLYYSTNEKLFF

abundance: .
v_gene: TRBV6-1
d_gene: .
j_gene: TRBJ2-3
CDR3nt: TGTGCCAGCAGAGAATCTAGCACAGATACGCAGTATTTT
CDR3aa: CASRESSTDTQYF

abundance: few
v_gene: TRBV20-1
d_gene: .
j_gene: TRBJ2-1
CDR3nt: TGCAGTGCTAGTTCTCCCTACGGGAATGAGCAGTTCTTC
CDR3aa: CSASSPYGNEQFF

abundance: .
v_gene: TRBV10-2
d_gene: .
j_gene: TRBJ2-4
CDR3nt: TGCGCCAGCACCGAGATACGGGACATTCAGTACTTC
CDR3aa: CASTEIRDIQYF

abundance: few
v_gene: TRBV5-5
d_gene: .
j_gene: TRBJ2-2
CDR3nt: TGTGCCAGCAGCTTGGAGGCGGTTACCGGGGAGCTGTTTTTT
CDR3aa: CASSLEAVTGELFF

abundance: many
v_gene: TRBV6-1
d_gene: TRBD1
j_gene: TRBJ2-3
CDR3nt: TGTGCCAGCAGTGAATACGAGGGGGCGAGCCCCACAGATACGCAGTATTTT
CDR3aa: CASSEYEGASPTDTQYF

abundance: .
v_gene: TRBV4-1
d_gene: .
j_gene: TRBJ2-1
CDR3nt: TGCGCCAGCGGCGGAGGACCAATAAAAAACAATGAGCAGTTCTTC
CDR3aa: CASGGGPIKNNEQFF

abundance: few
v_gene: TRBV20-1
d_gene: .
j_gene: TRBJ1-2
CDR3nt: TGCAGTGCTAGAGATCGCCAGACGGAGGGCTATGGCTACACCTTC
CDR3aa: CSARDRQTEGYGYTF

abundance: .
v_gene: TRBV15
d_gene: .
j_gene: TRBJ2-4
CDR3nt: TGTGCCACCAGCAGAGATAAATCCCGGGCCAAAAACATTCAGTACTTC
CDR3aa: CATSRDKSRAKNIQYF

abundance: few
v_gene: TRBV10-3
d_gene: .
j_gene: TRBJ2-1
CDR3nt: TGTGCCATAAACAGGGCCAAGTCCTACAATGAGCAGTTCTTC
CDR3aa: CAINRAKSYNEQFF

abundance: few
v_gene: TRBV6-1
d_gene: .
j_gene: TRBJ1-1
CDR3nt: TGTGCCAGCAATAAAAATTGGGTATTTAGCACTGAAGCTTTCTTT
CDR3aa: CASNKNWVFSTEAFF

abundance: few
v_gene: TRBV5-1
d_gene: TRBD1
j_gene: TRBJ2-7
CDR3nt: TGCGCCAGCAGCTTGTATTCCCGGGACAGCGTACTCCGATCCTACGAGCAGTACTTC
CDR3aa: CASSLYSRDSVLRSYEQYF

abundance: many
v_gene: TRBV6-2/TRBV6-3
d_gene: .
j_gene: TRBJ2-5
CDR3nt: TGTGCCAGCAGTTCTCGGGGACCCCAAGAGACCCAGTACTTC
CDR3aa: CASSSRGPQETQYF

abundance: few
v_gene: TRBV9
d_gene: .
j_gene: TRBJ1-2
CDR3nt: TGTGCCAGCAGCGTGAACACAAACTATGGCTACACCTTC
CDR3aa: CASSVNTNYGYTF

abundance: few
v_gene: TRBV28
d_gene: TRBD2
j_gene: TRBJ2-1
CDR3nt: TGTGCCAGCAGTAGAGCGGGACTCTCCTACAATGAGCAGTTCTTC
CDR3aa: CASSRAGLSYNEQFF

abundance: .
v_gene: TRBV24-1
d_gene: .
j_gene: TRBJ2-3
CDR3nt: TGTGCCACCAGTGATTTGAGAGGACCGCCTACGTCCACAGATACGCAGTATTTT
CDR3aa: CATSDLRGPPTSTDTQYF

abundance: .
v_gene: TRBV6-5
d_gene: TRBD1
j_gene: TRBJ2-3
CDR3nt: TGTGCCAGCAGTTCTCGGTGGGACAGGGTCCAAGATACGCAGTATTTT
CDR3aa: CASSSRWDRVQDTQYF

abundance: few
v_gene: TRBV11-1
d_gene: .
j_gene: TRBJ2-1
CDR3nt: TGTGCCAGCAGCTTAGTTGGGTCAGTCCTTAGCTCCTACAATGAGCAGTTCTTC
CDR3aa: CASSLVGSVLSSYNEQFF

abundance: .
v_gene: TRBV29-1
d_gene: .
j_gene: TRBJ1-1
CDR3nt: TGCAGCGGCGAACGAGCGAACACTGAAGCTTTCTTT
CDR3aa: CSGERANTEAFF